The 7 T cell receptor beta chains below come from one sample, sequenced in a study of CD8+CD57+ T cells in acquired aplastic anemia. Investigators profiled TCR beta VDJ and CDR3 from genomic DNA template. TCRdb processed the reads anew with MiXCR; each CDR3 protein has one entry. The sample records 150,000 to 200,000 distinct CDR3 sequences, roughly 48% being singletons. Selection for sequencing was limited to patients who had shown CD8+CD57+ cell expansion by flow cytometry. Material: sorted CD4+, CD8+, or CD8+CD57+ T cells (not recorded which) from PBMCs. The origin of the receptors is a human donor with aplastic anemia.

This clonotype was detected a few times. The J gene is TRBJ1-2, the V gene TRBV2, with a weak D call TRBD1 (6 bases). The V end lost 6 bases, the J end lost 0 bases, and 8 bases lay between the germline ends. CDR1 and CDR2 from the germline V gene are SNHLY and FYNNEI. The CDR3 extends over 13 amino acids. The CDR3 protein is CASRRDTNYGYTF. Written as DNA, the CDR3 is TGTGCCAGCAGGCGGGACACTAACTATGGCTACACCTTC.

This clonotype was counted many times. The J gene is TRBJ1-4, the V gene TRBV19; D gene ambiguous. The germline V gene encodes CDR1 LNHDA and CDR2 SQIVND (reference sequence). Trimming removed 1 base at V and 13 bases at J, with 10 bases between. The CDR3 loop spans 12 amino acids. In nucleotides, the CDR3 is TGTGCCAGTAGTATAGGCAGGTCCGGACTGTTTTTT. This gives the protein CASSIGRSGLFF.

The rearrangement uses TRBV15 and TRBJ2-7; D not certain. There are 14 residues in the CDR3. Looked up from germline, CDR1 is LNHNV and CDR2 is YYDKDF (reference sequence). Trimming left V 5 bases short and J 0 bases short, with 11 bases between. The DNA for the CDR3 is TGTGCCACCAGCGCAAGAGGTTTCTCCTACGAGCAGTACTTC. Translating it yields CATSARGFSYEQYF.

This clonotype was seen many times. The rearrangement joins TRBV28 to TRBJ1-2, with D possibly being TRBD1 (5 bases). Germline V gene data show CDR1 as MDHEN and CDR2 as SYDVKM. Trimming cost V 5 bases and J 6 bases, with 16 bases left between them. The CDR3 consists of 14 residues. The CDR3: CASSIQARWNGYTF. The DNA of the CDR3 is TGTGCCAGCAGTATACAGGCGCGCTGGAATGGCTACACCTTC.

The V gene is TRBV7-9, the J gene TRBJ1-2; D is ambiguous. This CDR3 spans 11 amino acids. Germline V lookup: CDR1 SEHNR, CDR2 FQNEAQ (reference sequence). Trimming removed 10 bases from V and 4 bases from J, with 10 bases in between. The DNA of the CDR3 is TGTGCCACCGCTTTCCTCTATGGCTACACCTTC. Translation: CATAFLYGYTF. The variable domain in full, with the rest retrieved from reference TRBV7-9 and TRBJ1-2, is DTGVSQNPRHKITKRGQNVTFRCDPISEHNRLYWYRQTLGQGPEFLTYFQNEAQLEKSRLLSDRFSAERPKGSFSTLEIQRTEQGDSAMYLCATAFLYGYTFGSGTRLTVV.

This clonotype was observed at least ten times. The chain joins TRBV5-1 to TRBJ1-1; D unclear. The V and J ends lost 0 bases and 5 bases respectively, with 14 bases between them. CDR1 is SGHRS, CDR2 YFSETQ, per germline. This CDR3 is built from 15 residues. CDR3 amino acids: CASSLGDLGRTEAFF. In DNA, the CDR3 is TGCGCCAGCAGCTTGGGGGATTTGGGGAGAACTGAAGCTTTCTTT.

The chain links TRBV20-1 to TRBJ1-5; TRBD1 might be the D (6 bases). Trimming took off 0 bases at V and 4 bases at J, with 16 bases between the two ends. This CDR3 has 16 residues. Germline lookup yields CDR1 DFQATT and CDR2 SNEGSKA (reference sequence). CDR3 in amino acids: CSARDRKGGKNQPQHF. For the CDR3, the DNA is TGCAGTGCTAGAGATCGGAAGGGGGGCAAAAATCAGCCCCAGCATTTT.